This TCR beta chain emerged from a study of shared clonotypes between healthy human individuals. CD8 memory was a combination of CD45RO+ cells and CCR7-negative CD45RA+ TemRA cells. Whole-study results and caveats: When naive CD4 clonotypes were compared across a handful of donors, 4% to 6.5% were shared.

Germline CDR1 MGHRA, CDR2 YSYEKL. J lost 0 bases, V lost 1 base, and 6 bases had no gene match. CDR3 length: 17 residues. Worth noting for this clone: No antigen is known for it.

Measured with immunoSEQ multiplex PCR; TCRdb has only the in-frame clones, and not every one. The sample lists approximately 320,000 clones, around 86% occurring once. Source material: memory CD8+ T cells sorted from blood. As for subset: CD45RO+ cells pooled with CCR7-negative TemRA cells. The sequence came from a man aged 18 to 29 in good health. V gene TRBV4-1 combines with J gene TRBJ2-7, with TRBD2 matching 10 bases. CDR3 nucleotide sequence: TGCGCCAGCAGCCAAGGGGCAGCGGGAGGGCCCTCCTACGAGCAGTACTTC. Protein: CASSQGAAGGPSYEQYF.